This T cell receptor (beta chain) was identified in a study of blood T cells in healthy people across ages. Findings of the study overall: Greater diversity and more naive CD4+ cells were seen in long-lived donors than in aged donors. Observed TCR beta diversity per million T cells went down as age went up. This fall followed a roughly linear course with age. Nothing was known about donor CMV status, and this possibly confounded expanded clonotype changes.

This clonotype has just one count. The antigen remains unidentified. The V end lost 2 bases, the J end lost 10 bases, and 12 bases lay between the germline ends. Germline CDR1 and CDR2: SSHAT and FNYEAQ (reference sequence). This CDR3 comprises 13 residues. Then a second PCR, running roughly 7 to 11 cycles, was carried out with a sample-barcoded 5' primer and a J-beta primer mix. All cDNA molecules were each tagged by a template-switch adaptor with 12 random nucleotides. TCRdb called the 5' RACE reads again in MiXCR, with one record for every CDR3 protein. The sample consists of 1,500,000 or so distinct CDR3 sequences, around 59% of them appearing once.

This rearrangement joins TRBV7-7 to TRBJ2-1, with D perhaps TRBD2 (5 bases). Sequences were obtained from blood. This sequence originates from a young man in good health. Written as DNA, the CDR3 is TGTGCCAGCAGCTTAAGGGCGGGCGACGAGCAGTTCTTC. It yields the protein CASSLRAGDEQFF.